The clone carrying this T cell receptor (beta chain) has only a few counts. Its matching antigen is unknown. This CDR3 comprises 15 residues. Trimming left V 2 bases short and J 0 bases short, with 8 bases between. Per the germline V gene, CDR1 is MGHRA and CDR2 is YSYEKL. The data are from a study of T-cell memory formation after mild COVID-19. Study observations and caveats: Whether second-wave clones peaking at day 37 were SARS-CoV-2 specific went unconfirmed. CD4+ contracting clones were mainly CM and EM; CD8+ ones, EMRA. Clones shrinking between day 15 and 85 showed a balanced CD4/CD8 split, and those that grew later tilted toward CD4+.

TCRdb re-called the 5' RACE reads through MiXCR, storing one row per CDR3 protein. The profile covers some 88,000 distinct CDR3 sequences, with nearly 25% appearing a single time and 35% to 50% taken by the ten largest. The sequence was obtained from a man between 18 and 35 years old who had mild COVID-19 (a few samples of this study predate the infection). Cell type and time point are not known. Sequenced: PBMCs or a T cell subset sorted from them (not recorded which). The chain has TRBV4-1 and TRBJ1-5, with a tentative D call TRBD1 (6 bases). The DNA for the CDR3 is TGCGCCAGCAGCCAAAGGGGGGATAGCAATCAGCCCCAGCATTTT. It encodes CASSQRGDSNQPQHF.